This paragraph covers one T cell receptor (beta chain) sequence. This clonotype appeared once. Which antigen it targets is not known. Within one base of it there is no much larger clone, and no base qualities were kept. Library preparation was by 5' RACE. Sequencing used an Illumina HiSeq 2500. A second roughly 6 to 11 cycle PCR used a sample-barcoded 5' primer and a J-beta primer mix. Each TCR beta cDNA molecule received a unique molecular identifier from a template-switch 5' adaptor carrying 12 random nucleotides. Each sample yielded at least 2.5 million CDR3-containing paired-end reads. All of the RNA was converted into first-strand cDNA using the Mint cDNA synthesis kit, with a TRBC-specific oligonucleotide serving as the primer. Following uracil-DNA glycosylase treatment, all cDNA underwent a first 18-cycle PCR with the universal primers M1SS and BC2_uni_R. Under the source paper's analysis protocol: Each sample was normalized by randomly selecting 1 million high-quality reads, each carrying a distinct molecular identifier. Reads sharing molecular identifiers were discarded rather than binned into consensus sequences. MiTCR, with a Q25 quality threshold and the strictest error-elimination algorithm, was used for CDR3 identification, clonotype clustering and error correction. A nonparametric unseen species model with Euler transformation was used to estimate lower-bound total TCR beta diversity. TCRdb reran the public reads through fastp at Q25 and MiXCR, keeping productive beta chains. Rows matching on CDR3 protein sequence are summarized as one entry with the most common DNA and genes. TCRdb's processing, not the study's, gives the V and J calls here. This sample comprises more than 800,000 distinct CDR3 sequences, 45% of them detected only once. The top ten clonotypes cover under 20% of the sample.

From the germline V gene, CDR1 is SQVTM and CDR2 is ANQGSEA. Cut back by 3 bases and 2 bases, the V and J ends lie 13 bases apart. The CDR3 measures 14 amino acids from cysteine to phenylalanine. The only DNA kept is the CDR3, 42 bases in frame from the first base. The record originates from a study of blood T cells in healthy people across ages (dated by TCRdb to 2014 to 2015). In the study overall: In model experiments, template switching captured roughly one uniquely barcoded TCR beta cDNA molecule for every two T cells. The donors were divided into four age groups: young (average approximately 16 years), middle-aged (approximately 41), aged (about 56) and long-lived (around 80). The study measured age-related changes in TCR beta repertoire diversity using deep sequencing normalized with unique cDNA molecular identifiers. Donors of different ages were randomly distributed across sequencing lanes to avoid experimental bias. The study analyzed two additional independent replicas of 1 million unique cDNA reads from the same blood draw for two donors, one aged 18 to 30 and one aged 80 or older. Overall results and qualifications from the work: Compared with the aged group, more naive CD4+ T cells, fewer expanded clones and increased TCR diversity were shown by the long-lived group, suggesting age selection. Observed TCR beta diversity per million T cells fell roughly linearly with age, and a significant reduction was already apparent by age about 38. Since profiling was done on bulk unsorted PBMCs, naive and antigen-experienced compartments could not be conclusively compared. There was a strong correlation between observed TCR beta diversity and the percentage of naive T cells measured by flow cytometry. Estimates of total diversity from one million sequenced T cells were regarded as lower bounds and underestimates. Donor CMV infection status was unknown, potentially confounding age-related changes in expanded clonotypes.

Systemically healthy Caucasian individuals from Russia, 35 to 50 in total and aged roughly 6 to 100 years, were included as donors. About 10 milliliters of peripheral blood were drawn from each donor into EDTA-treated Vacutainer tubes. Ficoll-Paque density-gradient centrifugation was used to isolate PBMCs, with at least 6.5 million per sample. Trizol reagent was used to extract total RNA from PBMCs, with at least 5.5 micrograms per sample. The percentages of naive CD45RAhigh/CD27high T cells were determined by flow cytometry on a PBMC aliquot from every donor. The chain couples TRBV29-1 to TRBJ1-2; confidence is insufficient to name the D gene. Sequenced sample: blood. This receptor was taken from a woman aged 55-70 years in good health. This receptor carries the CDR3 CSVEAMKRNYGYTF. The nucleotide sequence reads as follows: TGCAGCGTTGAGGCTATGAAGAGGAACTATGGCTACACCTTC.